A selection of T cell receptor beta chains follows, all from one sample in a study of cytomegalovirus exposure and HLA in healthy donors. Assay used: immunoSEQ multiplex PCR; TCRdb lists only in-frame clones, some missing. The table shows approximately 80,000 clones, with roughly two thirds occurring only once. The sequenced sample consisted of PBMCs. The receptors were sampled from a woman aged 40 to 55 in good health and CMV-seropositive. CDR3s include the opening cysteine and the closing phenylalanine or tryptophan. The D gene is left open where the match is weak. Only part of the rows carry a size: once, few, many, or a class if the clone is expanded.

TRBJ1-1 TRBV5-4 . few CASSLQVTMNTEAFF TGTGCCAGCAGCTTGCAGGTCACGATGAACACTGAAGCTTTCTTT
TRBJ2-7 TRBV28 TRBD2 few CASITAGAKYEQYF TGTGCCAGCATTACAGCGGGAGCCAAATACGAGCAGTACTTC
TRBJ2-4 TRBV2 . . CASRVGAGKNIQYF TGTGCCAGCAGGGTGGGGGCTGGCAAAAACATTCAGTACTTC
TRBJ1-5 TRBV19 . . CASSADSHNQPQHF TGTGCCAGTAGTGCGGACAGTCACAATCAGCCCCAGCATTTT
TRBJ2-1 TRBV9 . . CASSGSGLYNEQFF TGTGCCAGCAGCGGTAGCGGACTGTACAATGAGCAGTTCTTC
TRBJ1-5 TRBV7-9 TRBD1 . CASSRAGQYQPQHF TGTGCCAGCAGCCGGGCGGGACAGTATCAGCCCCAGCATTTT
TRBJ1-1 TRBV29-1 TRBD1 . CSGGRTGANTEAFF TGCAGCGGTGGGCGGACAGGGGCGAACACTGAAGCTTTCTTT
TRBJ2-2 TRBV27 TRBD2 few CASAGAGELFF TGTGCCAGCGCGGGGGCCGGGGAGCTGTTTTTT
TRBJ2-2 TRBV6-6 . . CASSYSSRDTGELFF TGTGCCAGCAGTTACTCTAGCAGGGACACCGGGGAGCTGTTTTTT
TRBJ2-3 TRBV4-2 TRBD2 . CASSPVQRGMADTQYF TGTGCCAGCAGCCCAGTCCAGCGGGGTATGGCAGATACGCAGTATTTT
TRBJ1-5 TRBV4-3 . . CASSQDVFSRPQHF TGCGCCAGCAGCCAAGATGTCTTTAGTCGGCCCCAGCATTTT
TRBJ2-7 TRBV15 . . CATTLSTGISYEQYF TGTGCCACCACCCTCTCTACAGGGATCAGCTACGAGCAGTACTTC
TRBJ2-3 TRBV5-1 TRBD1 . CASSQGQTTDTQYF TGCGCCAGCAGCCAGGGACAGACCACAGATACGCAGTATTTT
TRBJ1-2 TRBV23-1 . . CASLGGDSNYGYTF TGCGCCAGCCTAGGGGGGGATTCTAACTATGGCTACACCTTC
TRBJ1-4 TRBV7-9 . few CASSRGGASNEKLFF TGTGCCAGCAGTAGGGGAGGGGCCTCGAATGAAAAACTGTTTTTT
TRBJ1-2 TRBV29-1 TRBD1 . CSVGTDGYTF TGCAGCGTGGGGACAGATGGCTACACCTTC
TRBJ2-2 TRBV19 TRBD1 . CASSIDPGQGVTGELFF TGTGCCAGTAGTATAGACCCGGGACAGGGAGTAACCGGGGAGCTGTTTTTT
TRBJ2-5 TRBV5-4 TRBD2 . CASSPLTGGQETQYF TGTGCCAGCAGCCCGCTGACGGGGGGACAAGAGACCCAGTACTTC
TRBJ2-7 TRBV5-4 . . CASSLESYEQYF TGTGCCAGCAGCTTGGAGAGTTACGAGCAGTACTTC
TRBJ2-1 TRBV5-6 TRBD2 . CASSLYASGSYNEQFF TGTGCCAGCAGCTTGTATGCTAGCGGGTCCTACAATGAGCAGTTCTTC
TRBJ2-2 TRBV6-5 TRBD2 . CASRLARNTGELFF TGTGCCAGCCGACTAGCTAGAAACACCGGGGAGCTGTTTTTT
TRBJ1-1 TRBV2 . . CASIRRTEAFF TGTGCCAGCATAAGGAGAACTGAAGCTTTCTTT
TRBJ1-5 TRBV20-1 . . CSALMGGPQHF TGCAGTGCTTTAATGGGGGGGCCCCAGCATTTT
TRBJ2-7 TRBV2 . few CASTFSHEQYF TGTGCCAGCACGTTTTCTCACGAGCAGTACTTC
TRBJ1-1 TRBV19 . . CASKGEYQMNTEAFF TGTGCCAGTAAGGGGGAATATCAGATGAACACTGAAGCTTTCTTT
TRBJ1-2 TRBV5-4 . . CASSLAGSGVYGYTF TGTGCCAGCAGCTTGGCCGGTTCAGGGGTCTATGGCTACACCTTC
TRBJ2-2 TRBV25-1 TRBD1 . CASSEWTGQSGELFF TGTGCCAGCAGTGAATGGACAGGTCAATCCGGGGAGCTGTTTTTT
TRBJ1-2 TRBV18 . . CASSQQDSYGYTF TGTGCCAGCTCCCAACAGGACAGCTATGGCTACACCTTC
TRBJ2-3 TRBV4-3 TRBD1 . CASSQEDRGADTQYF TGCGCCAGCAGCCAGGAGGACAGGGGTGCAGATACGCAGTATTTT
TRBJ2-2 TRBV5-1 . . CASSIRVGNTGELFF TGCGCCAGCAGCATCAGGGTCGGAAACACCGGGGAGCTGTTTTTT
TRBJ2-5 TRBV9 TRBD2 . CASSVVAGLPQYF TGTGCCAGCAGCGTAGTAGCGGGGCTTCCCCAGTACTTC
TRBJ1-2 TRBV4-1 TRBD1 . CASSPGQFPYGYTF TGCGCCAGCAGCCCGGGACAGTTCCCTTATGGCTACACCTTC
TRBJ1-4 TRBV6-5 . . CASVGNLGEKLFF TGTGCCAGCGTCGGGAATTTAGGTGAAAAACTGTTTTTT
TRBJ1-2 TRBV27 . . CASSHVEGADYGYTF TGTGCCAGCAGCCACGTCGAGGGCGCCGACTATGGCTACACCTTC
TRBJ2-7 TRBV10-2 . . CASSDQFGQSEESYEQYF TGCGCCAGCAGTGATCAGTTTGGACAGTCCGAGGAATCCTACGAGCAGTACTTC
TRBJ1-1 TRBV27 . few CASSGFPGTEAFF TGTGCCAGCAGTGGCTTCCCGGGGACTGAAGCTTTCTTT
TRBJ1-2 TRBV6-5 TRBD1 few CASRNSGQGYGYTF TGTGCCAGCAGAAACTCGGGACAGGGTTATGGCTACACCTTC
TRBJ2-1 TRBV9 TRBD2 . CASSAQLTSGGGEQFF TGTGCCAGCAGCGCCCAACTGACTAGCGGGGGCGGTGAGCAGTTCTTC
TRBJ1-2 TRBV7-9 . . CASSLGQLLNYGYTF TGTGCCAGCAGCTTAGGACAGCTCCTTAACTATGGCTACACCTTC
TRBJ1-2 TRBV4-1 TRBD1 . CASSQFGQGTDGYTF TGCGCCAGCAGCCAATTTGGACAGGGGACGGATGGCTACACCTTC
TRBJ1-2 TRBV6-5 TRBD1 . CASRDRDGYTF TGTGCCAGCAGGGACAGGGATGGCTACACCTTC
TRBJ2-6 TRBV5-1 . . CASSLQGSGANVLTF TGCGCCAGCAGCTTGCAGGGTTCTGGGGCCAACGTCCTGACTTTC
TRBJ1-1 TRBV6-5 . . CASSRPGNLNTEAFF TGTGCCAGCAGCCGCCCGGGTAATCTGAACACTGAAGCTTTCTTT
TRBJ2-7 TRBV28 TRBD2 . CASRPGTSGTRSSYEQYF TGTGCCAGCAGACCCGGGACTAGCGGGACAAGGAGCTCCTACGAGCAGTACTTC
TRBJ2-1 TRBV30 TRBD2 once CAWSVARVSGVPNEQFF TGTGCCTGGAGCGTGGCCAGGGTTAGCGGGGTCCCCAATGAGCAGTTCTTC
TRBJ2-7 TRBV10-3 . few CAISESRTGEQYF TGTGCCATCAGTGAGTCGAGGACGGGGGAGCAGTACTTC
TRBJ2-2 TRBV10-2 . . CASRIELNTGELFF TGCGCCAGCAGAATAGAACTTAACACCGGGGAGCTGTTTTTT
TRBJ2-7 TRBV4-1 TRBD1 . CASSQGGRQGVYEQYF TGCGCCAGCAGCCAAGGAGGAAGACAGGGAGTCTACGAGCAGTACTTC
TRBJ1-5 TRBV7-9 . . CASSPGDTPNQPQHF TGTGCCAGCAGTCCTGGGGACACCCCTAATCAGCCCCAGCATTTT
TRBJ1-3 TRBV6-5 . once CASRSDSRSGNTIYF TGTGCCAGCAGAAGCGACAGCCGCTCTGGAAACACCATATATTTT
TRBJ1-2 TRBV19 . . CASKDRANYGYTF TGTGCCAGTAAAGACAGAGCTAACTATGGCTACACCTTC
TRBJ1-3 TRBV4-3 . . CASSQEAPLWGNTIYF TGCGCCAGCAGCCAAGAGGCCCCCCTTTGGGGAAACACCATATATTTT
TRBJ2-3 TRBV7-8 TRBD2 . CASSLGDMGLAGAVTDTQYF TGTGCCAGCAGCTTAGGAGACATGGGACTAGCGGGAGCGGTGACAGATACGCAGTATTTT
TRBJ2-5 TRBV7-9 TRBD1 once CASSLGGTGGETQYF TGTGCCAGCAGCTTAGGGGGGACAGGGGGAGAGACCCAGTACTTC
TRBJ1-5 TRBV7-2 TRBD1 . CASSSGTGQLQPQHF TGTGCCAGCAGCTCAGGGACAGGGCAGCTACAGCCCCAGCATTTT
TRBJ2-2 TRBV9 TRBD2 . CASSSRGRAGVGELFF TGTGCCAGCAGCTCCCGGGGTAGGGCGGGGGTCGGGGAGCTGTTTTTT
TRBJ2-1 TRBV5-4 . . CASSLRLLEYNEQFF TGTGCCAGCAGCTTGCGCTTACTAGAGTACAATGAGCAGTTCTTC
TRBJ2-5 TRBV7-2 TRBD2 . CASSPVAASGGQETQYF TGTGCCAGCAGTCCAGTGGCGGCTAGCGGGGGCCAAGAGACCCAGTACTTC
TRBJ1-2 TRBV29-1 . . CSGGDYGYTF TGCAGCGGGGGGGACTATGGCTACACCTTC
TRBJ2-3 TRBV6-5 . few CASRLQGLSTDTQYF TGTGCCAGCAGGCTCCAGGGACTCAGCACAGATACGCAGTATTTT